What follows describes a single T cell receptor (beta chain). By sample share, this clonotype is medium-sized (0.01 to 0.1%). The antigen it binds to is not known. Base quality data are lacking; no much larger clone is found one base away. This record belongs to a study. The CDR1 and CDR2 encoded by the germline V gene are SGHTA and FQGNSA. V gives up 1 base and J gives up 0 bases, and the segment between their germline ends measures 13 bases. The CDR3, from cysteine to phenylalanine, totals 17 residues. Kept here is only the CDR3 DNA, which spans 51 bases and is read in frame from base 1. The reads were generated on an Illumina MiSeq. The raw public data were reprocessed by TCRdb itself: fastp quality trimming at Q25, MiXCR clonotype calling, in-frame beta chains only. Rows matching on CDR3 protein sequence are summarized as one entry with the most common DNA and genes. A total of some 5,200 distinct CDR3 sequences appear in this sample, around 8.8% of them only once. About 5.4% of the sample is held by the ten biggest clonotypes.

The sample comprised CD4+ T cells from synovial fluid. The receptor comes from a human donor with rheumatoid arthritis. The rearrangement joined TRBV7-2 to TRBJ2-1; the D gene cannot be named for sure. The DNA reads TGTGCCAGCAGCTTAGTTAGGAACACCCACTCCTACAATGAGCAGTTCTTC. This gives the protein CASSLVRNTHSYNEQFF.